The T cell receptor (beta chain) described here comes from a study of T cells in Graves' hyperthyroidism and ophthalmopathy. Patients aged 18 to 65 had newly diagnosed hyperthyroidism that had lasted under 2 months. A patient was excluded if there was uncontrolled infection, other autoimmune disease, pregnancy or lactation. Clinical symptoms, serum thyroxine and TRAb, thyroid ultrasound and orbital computed tomography together formed the diagnostic basis. J gave up 4 bases and V 4 bases, and 4 bases lay outside the gene matches. The CDR3 runs 14 residues. Looked up from germline, CDR1 is SGHDT and CDR2 is YYEEEE. This clonotype was counted ten times or more. Its target is not known. Amplified TCR beta CDR3 regions came from RNA transcripts. The TCR CDR3 was amplified in a first-round RT-PCR using the HTBI primer set. TCRdb called the multiplex PCR reads again in MiXCR, with one record for every CDR3 protein. This sample yields 250,000 to 300,000 distinct CDR3 sequences, of which 13% are seen a single time; roughly 8% belongs to the top ten.

The study's findings and limits: Most clonotypes that expanded in the thyroid above 0.001 also showed up in blood.

The sample taken for sequencing was blood. The receptor's source is a woman between 25 and 40 years old with Graves' hyperthyroidism that later progressed to Graves' ophthalmopathy. V usage is TRBV5-6 and J usage is TRBJ1-4, with 7 bases lining up with TRBD1. CDR3: CASSQGQSNEKLFF. DNA for the CDR3: TGTGCCAGCAGCCAGGGACAGAGTAATGAAAAACTGTTTTTT.